This T cell receptor beta chain was recovered during a study of blood T cell repertoires in COVID-19 (dated by TCRdb to the early 2020s). Some background on the complete study: The collaborator samples originated in the United States, Italy and Spain and spanned the acute and convalescent phases of COVID-19. The material from the prospective study consisted of cDNA or gDNA derived from T cells, B-cell-depleted T cells, or PBMCs. The dataset comprised deeply sampled blood TCRbeta repertoires from subjects exposed to, actively infected with, or recovered from COVID-19. The repertoires were released in a freely available public database meant as a resource for research on the immune response to SARS-CoV-2. Samples came from the ongoing ImmuneRACE study (first 160 participants) plus 1,254 subjects from 6 global collaborators. A de-identified subject ID, COVID-19 status, age in years and sex were almost always included in the sample metadata. Where HLA class I and class II types were available, the types were taken from metadata supplied by the sample provider, not from assay-based typing.

Results and caveats for the whole study, not just this receptor: Clinical and demographic metadata were provided uncurated, with the amount varying by source and participant.

V loses 4 bases, J loses 4 bases, and the germline ends lie 7 bases apart. From the cysteine through the phenylalanine, the CDR3 covers 12 amino acids. The CDR3 DNA has 36 bases and is translated from base 1. Taken from the germline V gene, the CDR1 and CDR2 loops are SGHNT and YENEEA. In the prospective study, participants were roughly 18 to 90 years old, resided in 20 to 30 geographic areas of the United States, and were enrolled through a virtual design. In the prospective study, cohorts were assigned on the basis of participant-reported clinical history obtained from a screening survey and a study questionnaire. Exposed participants had been in contact, within 2 weeks of entering the study, with a person who had a PCR-confirmed or clinician-diagnosed case of COVID-19. In the prospective study, mobile phlebotomists collected whole blood, serum and a nasopharyngeal or oropharyngeal swab from each participant. Participants in the prospective study had the option to provide additional blood draws and questionnaires over a 2-month period. Blood samples from the prospective study were shipped frozen or at room temperature prior to DNA extraction.

Of note for this clone: Its cognate antigen has yet to be identified. No much larger clonotype is one base removed from it; base qualities were not supplied.

TCRbeta CDR3 regions were amplified from genomic DNA using the immunoSEQ Assay, a bias-controlled multiplex PCR. The study's own analysis went as follows. The number of nucleated cells in each sample was estimated by amplification of reference gene primers within the assay. To quantify the absolute abundance of each unique TCRbeta CDR3 rearrangement, sequence reads were collapsed and filtered. Productive Simpson clonality was computed per sample as the square root of Simpson's diversity index over productive rearrangements. This is the immuneACCESS table as TCRdb keeps it, with only in-frame sequences that have V and J called. A part of the clones is gone; compared with another copy, unresolved V genes explain less than half, and the rest is unexplained. Clonal size and the V and J genes are those of that table, whereas D and trimming came from the DNA. The sample includes about 280,000 clones, with approximately 82% observed a single time. In total, the top ten clones hold approximately 5% of the sample.

This receptor chain uses TRBV11-3 and TRBJ1-1, with an unclear D gene assignment. This TCR came from a man aged 40-55 years who had been exposed to COVID-19. Material for sequencing was PBMCs or T cells enriched from blood (not recorded which). The CDR3 corresponds to CASSSGGTEAFF. Read as DNA, the sequence is TGTGCCAGCAGCTCCGGCGGCACTGAAGCTTTCTTT.